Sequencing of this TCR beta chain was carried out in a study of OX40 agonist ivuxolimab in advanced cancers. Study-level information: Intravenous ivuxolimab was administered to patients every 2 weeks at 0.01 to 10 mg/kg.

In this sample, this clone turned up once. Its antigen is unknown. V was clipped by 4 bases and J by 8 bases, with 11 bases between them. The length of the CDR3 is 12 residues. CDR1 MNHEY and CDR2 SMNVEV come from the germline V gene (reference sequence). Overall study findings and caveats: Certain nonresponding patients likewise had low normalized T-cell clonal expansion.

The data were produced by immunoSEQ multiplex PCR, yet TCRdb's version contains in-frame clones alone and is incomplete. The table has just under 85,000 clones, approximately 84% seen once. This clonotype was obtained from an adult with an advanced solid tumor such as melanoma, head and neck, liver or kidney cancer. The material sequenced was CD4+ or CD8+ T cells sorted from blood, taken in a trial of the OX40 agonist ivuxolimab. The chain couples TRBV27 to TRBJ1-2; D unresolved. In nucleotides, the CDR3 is TGTGCCAGCAGTTCTTCCGGGGTAGGCTACACCTTC. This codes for CASSSSGVGYTF.